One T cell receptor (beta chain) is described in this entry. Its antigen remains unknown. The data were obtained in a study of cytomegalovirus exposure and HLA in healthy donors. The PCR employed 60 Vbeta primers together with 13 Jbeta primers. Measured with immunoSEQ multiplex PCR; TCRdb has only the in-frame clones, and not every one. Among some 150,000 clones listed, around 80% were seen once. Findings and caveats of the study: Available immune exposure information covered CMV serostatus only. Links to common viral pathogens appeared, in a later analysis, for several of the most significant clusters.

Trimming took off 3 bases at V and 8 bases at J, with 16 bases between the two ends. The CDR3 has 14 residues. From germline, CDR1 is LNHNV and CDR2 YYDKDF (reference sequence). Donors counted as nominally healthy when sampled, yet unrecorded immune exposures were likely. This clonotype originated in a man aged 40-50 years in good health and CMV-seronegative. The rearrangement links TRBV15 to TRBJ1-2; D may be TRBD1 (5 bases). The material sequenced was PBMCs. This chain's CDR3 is CATSRETGAGGYTF. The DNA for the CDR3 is TGTGCCACCAGCAGGGAAACAGGTGCTGGGGGCTACACCTTC.